This T cell receptor beta chain was sequenced in a study of cytomegalovirus exposure and HLA in healthy donors. The PCR employed 60 Vbeta primers together with 13 Jbeta primers. Sequencing was performed with immunoSEQ multiplex PCR; in TCRdb, only in-frame clones are kept and a portion is missing. The repertoire holds 90,000 or so clones, with around 80% as singletons. Trimming shortened V by 2 bases and J by 0 bases, and 16 bases separated the two germline ends. This CDR3 spans 18 amino acids. CDR1 is MNHEY and CDR2 is SMNVEV in the germline V gene (reference sequence). Turning to this clone: The antigen is unknown.

Study-level points and caveats: Previously analyzed data showed that most TCR beta V segments were productive at a frequency of about 87% or about 30%. Donor immune exposure was known only as CMV serostatus.

The TCR sequence derives from a male donor in good health and CMV-seropositive. Sequenced material: PBMCs. The rearrangement uses TRBV27 and TRBJ2-2, with D unclear. The CDR3, as DNA: TGTGCCAGCAGTTTAGTCCTTAGCCCACTCGCGAACACCGGGGAGCTGTTTTTT. It encodes CASSLVLSPLANTGELFF.